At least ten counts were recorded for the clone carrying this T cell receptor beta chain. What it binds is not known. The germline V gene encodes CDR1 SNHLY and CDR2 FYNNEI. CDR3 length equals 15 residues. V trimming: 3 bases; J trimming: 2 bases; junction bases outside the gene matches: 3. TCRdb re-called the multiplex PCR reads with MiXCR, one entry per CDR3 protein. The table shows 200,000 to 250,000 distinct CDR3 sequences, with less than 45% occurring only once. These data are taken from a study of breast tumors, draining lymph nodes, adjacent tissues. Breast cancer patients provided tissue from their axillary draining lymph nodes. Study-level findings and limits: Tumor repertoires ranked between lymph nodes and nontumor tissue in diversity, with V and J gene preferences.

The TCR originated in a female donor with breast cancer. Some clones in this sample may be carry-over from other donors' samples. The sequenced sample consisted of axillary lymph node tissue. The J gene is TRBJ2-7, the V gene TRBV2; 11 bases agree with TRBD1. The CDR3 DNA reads TGTGCCAGCAGTGAGGGACAGGGGGGGCCCTACGAGCAGTACTTC. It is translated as CASSEGQGGPYEQYF.